The 9 T cell receptor beta chains presented below share a single source sample, sequenced in a study of cytomegalovirus exposure and HLA in healthy donors. Generated by immunoSEQ multiplex PCR, the TCRdb table keeps only in-frame clones and is missing some. The sample records approximately 160,000 clones, approximately 96% being singletons. Sequencing was carried out using PBMCs. The receptors come from a young woman in good health and CMV-seronegative.

The J gene is TRBJ2-3, the V gene TRBV7-3; TRBD2 aligns across 7 bases. Germline V lookup: CDR1 SGHTA, CDR2 FQGTGA. CDR3 size: 15 residues. The J segment lost 0 bases and the V segment lost 5 bases, leaving 5 bases of the junction unmatched. The CDR3 nucleotides are TGTGCCAGCAGCGCACTAGCGACTAGCACAGATACGCAGTATTTT. It specifies CASSALATSTDTQYF.

The chain joins TRBV9 to TRBJ1-4; D unclear. The CDR3 has 14 amino acids. The V gene's germline CDR1 is SGDLS and CDR2 YYNGEE. V was pared by 4 bases and J by 7 bases, with 14 bases between. CDR3 residues: CASSPLGGSEKLFF. The CDR3 DNA sequence: TGTGCCAGCAGCCCGTTGGGCGGGAGTGAAAAACTGTTTTTT.

The chain has TRBV5-1 and TRBJ1-1; 8 bases match TRBD1. The CDR3 totals 15 residues. V gave up 2 bases and J gave up 0 bases; unmatched junction bases: 3. Germline V gives CDR1 SGHRS, CDR2 YFSETQ. The CDR3 DNA is TGCGCCAGCAGCTTTACAGGGGGTTTGAACACTGAAGCTTTCTTT. It specifies CASSFTGGLNTEAFF.

The gene calls are TRBV5-1 and TRBJ1-1; no clear D. Trimming took 4 bases from V and 0 from J, leaving 13 bases between them. The CDR3 runs to 15 residues. Germline CDR1 reads SGHRS; CDR2 reads YFSETQ. CDR3 nucleotides: TGCGCCAGCAGCCTCACGGGATCGTTGAACACTGAAGCTTTCTTT. It specifies CASSLTGSLNTEAFF.

In this sample, this clone turned up once. The chain uses TRBV4-1 and TRBJ2-6, with 7 bases identical to TRBD1. The CDR3 contains 16 residues. V was clipped by 2 bases and J by 12 bases; unmatched bases: 13. CDR1 and CDR2 from the germline V gene are MGHRA and YSYEKL. The CDR3 nucleotides are TGCGCCAGCAGCCAAAGATTTCGACAGGGCCTCCCCGTCCTGACTTTC. As protein: CASSQRFRQGLPVLTF.

V and J are TRBV6-1 and TRBJ2-7; possible D gene TRBD1, 6 bases. The CDR3 length is 12 residues. Trimming shortened V by 2 bases and J by 5 bases, and 7 bases separated the two germline ends. CDR1 is MNHNS, CDR2 SASEGT, per germline. The CDR3 DNA reads as TGTGCCAGCAGTGAACAGGGGAACGAGCAGTACTTC. This encodes CASSEQGNEQYF.

The gene calls are TRBV7-2 and TRBJ1-6; possibly TRBD1 for D (6 bases). V lost 3 bases and J lost 4, with 10 bases in between. CDR3 length equals 15 residues. Germline V gene data show CDR1 as SGHTA and CDR2 as FQGNSA. CDR3 region: CASSFAQGYNSPLHF. The CDR3 nucleotides read TGTGCCAGCAGCTTCGCACAGGGTTATAATTCACCCCTCCACTTT.

V gene TRBV9 combines with J gene TRBJ2-3; 8 nucleotides align to TRBD1. The V segment lost 2 bases and the J segment 5 bases; nucleotides outside the gene matches: 10. The CDR3 length is 16 residues. Germline V CDR1 and CDR2: SGDLS, YYNGEE. This CDR3 is CASSVTPGGAGDTQYF. CDR3 in DNA: TGTGCCAGCAGCGTTACGCCAGGGGGCGCGGGAGATACGCAGTATTTT.

The CDR3 loop is CASTTRTEGWSEAFF. In nucleotides, the CDR3 is TGTGCCAGCACGACTCGGACGGAGGGATGGTCTGAAGCTTTCTTT. V and J are TRBV6-1 and TRBJ1-1; D unclear. Trimming took off 7 bases at V and 6 bases at J, with 21 bases between the two ends. The germline CDR1 and CDR2 sequences are MNHNS and SASEGT. This CDR3 region has 15 residues.